This T cell receptor beta chain was obtained from a study of cytomegalovirus exposure and HLA in healthy donors. Both 60 Vbeta primers and 13 Jbeta primers went into the PCR. Assay used: immunoSEQ multiplex PCR; TCRdb lists only in-frame clones, some missing. The sample yields more than 80,000 clones, 78% seen once. In regard to this clone: Antigen unknown.

Study-level results: Serostatus for CMV was the only available immune exposure information. TCR beta chain V- and J-gene trimming was linked, in a later analysis, to a missense variant in DCLRE1C. Productive status was seen about 87% or about 30% of the time for most TCR beta V segments in an earlier analysis.

Sequenced input: PBMCs. This receptor was identified in a young man in good health and CMV-seropositive.

In DNA, the CDR3 is TGTGCCAGTTCGGACTACCCGAACACCGGGGAGCTGTTTTTT. Its translation is CASSDYPNTGELFF. The V call is TRBV25-1, the J call TRBJ2-2; perhaps TRBD2 as D (6 bases). The CDR3 covers 14 residues. V was trimmed by 9 bases and J by 0 bases, leaving 11 bases between them. Germline lookup yields CDR1 MGHDK and CDR2 SYGVNS.